The 2 T cell receptor beta chains presented below share a single source sample, sequenced in a study of blood T cell repertoires in COVID-19. TCRdb's copy holds only in-frame clones and misses some; the assay was immunoSEQ multiplex PCR. The repertoire holds 200,000 to 250,000 clones, with approximately 85% as singletons. The material sequenced was peripheral blood. All receptors come from a woman in her 70s with COVID-19, enrolled during active disease.

This chain joins TRBV14 and TRBJ2-5, with D uncertain. Germline V gives CDR1 SGHDN, CDR2 FVKESK. CDR3 length: 15 residues. The V end lost 0 bases, the J end lost 4 bases, and 12 bases lay between the germline ends. CDR3 DNA sequence: TGTGCCAGCAGCCAAGATTGGTTGGAGAGAGAGACCCAGTACTTC. This sequence encodes CASSQDWLERETQYF.

CDR3 region: CASSLNRDTEAFF. DNA of the CDR3: TGTGCCAGCAGCTTGAACAGGGACACTGAAGCTTTCTTT. The gene calls are TRBV5-8 and TRBJ1-1; D possibly corresponds to TRBD1 (6 bases). CDR1 SGHTS and CDR2 YDEGEE come from the germline V gene. The CDR3 sequence is 13 residues long. The V and J ends lost 1 base and 3 bases respectively, with 7 bases between them. Using reference TRBV5-8 and TRBJ1-1 for the parts outside the CDR3, the full variable domain is EAGVTQSPTHLIKTRGQQATLRCSPISGHTSVYWYQQALGLGLQFLLWYDEGEERNRGNFPPRFSGRQFPNYSSELNVNALELEDSALYLCASSLNRDTEAFFGQGTRLTVV.